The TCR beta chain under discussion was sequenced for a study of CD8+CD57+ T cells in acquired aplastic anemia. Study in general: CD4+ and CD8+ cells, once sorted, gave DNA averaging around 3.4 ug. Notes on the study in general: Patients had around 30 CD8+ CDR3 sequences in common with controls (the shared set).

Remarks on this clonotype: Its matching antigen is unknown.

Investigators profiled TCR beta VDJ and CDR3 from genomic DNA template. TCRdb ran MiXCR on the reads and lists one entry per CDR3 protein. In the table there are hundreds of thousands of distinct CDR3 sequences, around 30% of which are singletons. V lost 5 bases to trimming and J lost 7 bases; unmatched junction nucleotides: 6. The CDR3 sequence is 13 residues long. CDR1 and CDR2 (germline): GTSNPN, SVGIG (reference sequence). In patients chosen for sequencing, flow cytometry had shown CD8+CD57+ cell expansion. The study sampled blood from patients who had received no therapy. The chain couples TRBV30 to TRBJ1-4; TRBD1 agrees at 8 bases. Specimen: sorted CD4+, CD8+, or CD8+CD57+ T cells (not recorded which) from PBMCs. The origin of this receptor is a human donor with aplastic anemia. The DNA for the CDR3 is TGTGCCTGGGGTACAGGGGGTGGTGAAAAACTGTTTTTT. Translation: CAWGTGGGEKLFF.